The subject of this entry is one T cell receptor (beta chain). What it recognizes is unknown. Produced via immunoSEQ multiplex PCR; TCRdb's table is partial and in-frame only. The table lists about 68,000 clones, 90% to 95% of them singletons. The sample belongs to a study of cytomegalovirus exposure and HLA in healthy donors. Study results and limitations: Cytomegalovirus-associated status was assigned to roughly 160 TCR beta chains.

Sequences were obtained from PBMCs. This receptor was taken from a man younger than 30 in good health and CMV-seronegative.

This CDR3 reads CASSSAGTGGQTQYF. CDR3 DNA sequence: TGTGCCAGCAGTTCAGCCGGGACAGGGGGTCAGACCCAGTACTTC. The V gene is TRBV28, the J gene TRBJ2-5, with 11 bases lining up with TRBD1. Looked up from germline, CDR1 is MDHEN and CDR2 is SYDVKM. V lost 4 bases and J lost 6; bases outside the gene matches: 7. This CDR3 is 15 amino acids long. The full variable domain, its missing parts supplied by reference TRBV28 and TRBJ2-5, is DVKVTQSSRYLVKRTGEKVFLECVQDMDHENMFWYRQDPGLGLRLIYFSYDVKMKEKGDIPEGYSVSREKKERFSLILESASTNQTSMYLCASSSAGTGGQTQYFGPGTRLLVL.